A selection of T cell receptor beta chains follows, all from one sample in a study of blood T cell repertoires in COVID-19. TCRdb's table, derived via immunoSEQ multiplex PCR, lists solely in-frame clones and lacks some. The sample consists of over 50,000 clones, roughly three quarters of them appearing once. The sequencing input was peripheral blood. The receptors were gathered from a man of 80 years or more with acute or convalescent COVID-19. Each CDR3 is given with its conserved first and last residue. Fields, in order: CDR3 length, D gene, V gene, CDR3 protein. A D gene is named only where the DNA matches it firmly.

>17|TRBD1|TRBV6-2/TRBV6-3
CASSYFVGEQGNYEQYF
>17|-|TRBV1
CTSSHLPGDRANYGYTF
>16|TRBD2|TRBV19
CASSIGLAGASDTQYF
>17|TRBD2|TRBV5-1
CASSRGAGAGDTDTQYF
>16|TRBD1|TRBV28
CASSPWQGQGWDEQYF
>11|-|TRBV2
CASKEGTEAFF
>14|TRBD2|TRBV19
CASSALAGEETQYF
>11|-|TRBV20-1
CSAAPVDEQYF
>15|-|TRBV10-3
CAISESAQGNSPLHF
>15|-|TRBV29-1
CSVEGRSGGNTEAFF
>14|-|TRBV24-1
CATSDGGDTGELFF
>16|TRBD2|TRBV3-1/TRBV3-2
CASSREAGGAIDTQYF
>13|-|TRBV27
CASGGIRNTEAFF
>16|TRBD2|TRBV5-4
CASSLGLAGTYNEQFF
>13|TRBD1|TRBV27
CATSGTGWDGYTF
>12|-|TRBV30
CAWDTANTEAFF
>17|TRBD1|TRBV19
CASSDWPGGSSYNEQFF
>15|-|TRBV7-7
CASSLEAGKYNEQFF
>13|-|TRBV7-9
CASSLGQNYGYTF
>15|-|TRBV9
CASSVSTVPEETQYF
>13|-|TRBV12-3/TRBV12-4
CASSLPGGDEQYF
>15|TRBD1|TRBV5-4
CASSWDRSSGNTIYF
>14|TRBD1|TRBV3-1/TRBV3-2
CASSQEQGHYGYTF
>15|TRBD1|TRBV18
CASSPGQGSDTEAFF
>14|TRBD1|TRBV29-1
CSVGDRGPVETQYF
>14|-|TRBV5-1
CASSLMTANYGYTF
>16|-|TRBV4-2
CASSLARAEAGGTQYF
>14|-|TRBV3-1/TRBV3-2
CASSHPRVTGELFF
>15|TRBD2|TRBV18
CASSPTTSGTHEQFF
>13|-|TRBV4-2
CASSLSRGDTQYF
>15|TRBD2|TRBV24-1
CATSDPGGYTGELFF
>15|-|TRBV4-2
CASRPSRTGNTEAFF
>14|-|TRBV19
CASARGAGSETQYF
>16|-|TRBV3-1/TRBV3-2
CASSQNSGRAEEKLFF
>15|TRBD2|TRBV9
CASSVGWGGVETQYF
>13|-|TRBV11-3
CASSLTEDTEAFF
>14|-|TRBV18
CASSQQGEGTEAFF
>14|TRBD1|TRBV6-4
CASRAGQSNTEAFF
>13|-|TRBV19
CASSIHRDYGYTF
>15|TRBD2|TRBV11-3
CASSLGTSGTYTQYF
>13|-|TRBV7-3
CASSFDRSGEQFF
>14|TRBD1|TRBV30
CAWNAGGGNYGYTF
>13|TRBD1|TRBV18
CASSPGTGNEAFF
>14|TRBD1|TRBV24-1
CATSAGQYQETQYF
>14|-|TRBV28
CASSRNSNSYEQYF
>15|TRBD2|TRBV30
CAWSVGGGAGETQYF
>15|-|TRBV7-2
CASSLPVGGNEKLFF
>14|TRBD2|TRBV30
CAWSEEISGGSQYF
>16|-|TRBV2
CASSEYMADNNSPLHF
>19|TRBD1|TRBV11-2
CASATRPTGATSLYTEAFF
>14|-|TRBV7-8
CASSPGIFTDTQYF
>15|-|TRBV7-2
CASSFTGGANYEQYF
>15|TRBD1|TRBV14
CASSQGQGAFYGYTF
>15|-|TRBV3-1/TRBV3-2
CASSQRTLSGNTIYF
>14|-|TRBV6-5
CASSYSGSNTEAFF
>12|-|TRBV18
CASSPWETEAFF
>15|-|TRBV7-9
CASSSGTWEVTEAFF
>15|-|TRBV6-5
CASSIQGATNEKLFF